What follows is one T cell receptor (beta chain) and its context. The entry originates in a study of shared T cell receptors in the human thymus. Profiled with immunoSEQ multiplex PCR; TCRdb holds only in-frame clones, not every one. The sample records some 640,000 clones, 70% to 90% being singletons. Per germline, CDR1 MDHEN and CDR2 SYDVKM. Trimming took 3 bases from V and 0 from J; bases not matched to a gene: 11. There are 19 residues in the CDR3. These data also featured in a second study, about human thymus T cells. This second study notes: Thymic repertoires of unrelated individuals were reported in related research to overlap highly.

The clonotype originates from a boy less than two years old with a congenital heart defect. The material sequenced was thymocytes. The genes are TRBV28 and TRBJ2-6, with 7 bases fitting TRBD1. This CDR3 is CASSFGDSDSSSGANVLTF. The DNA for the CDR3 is TGTGCCAGCAGTTTTGGGGACAGTGACTCCAGCTCTGGGGCCAACGTCCTGACTTTC.